This T cell receptor (beta chain) appears in the sequencing data of a study of T cells in Graves' hyperthyroidism and ophthalmopathy. Background on the study: Peripheral blood collection took place at initial diagnosis, before any treatment. Findings and limits, study-wide: Peripheral blood also featured most of the thyroid clonotypes expanded above 0.001.

Trimming shortened V by 0 bases and J by 8 bases, and 7 bases separated the two germline ends. This CDR3 has 11 residues. Per the germline V gene, CDR1 is SQVTM and CDR2 is ANQGSEA. This clonotype was counted between two and nine times. Its cognate antigen is unknown. RNA transcripts provided the source from which TCR beta CDR3 regions were amplified. First-round RT-PCR targeting the TCR CDR3 was performed with the HTBI primer set. Via MiXCR, TCRdb re-called the multiplex PCR reads, giving one row per CDR3 protein. The sample shows 500,000 to 650,000 distinct CDR3 sequences, approximately 17% of them seen only once.

V usage is TRBV29-1 and J usage is TRBJ1-2; D gene unclear. The TCR sequence derives from a woman aged 18-29 years with Graves' ophthalmopathy. The sequencing sample was made of blood. As DNA, the CDR3 is TGCAGCGTTGAAGATCGGTCCGGCTACACCTTC. Translating gives CSVEDRSGYTF.